There are a few counts of the clone carrying this TCR beta chain. CDR1 is KGHSH, CDR2 LQKENI, per germline. V was clipped by 6 bases and J by 9 bases; unmatched bases: 8. The CDR3 covers 14 residues. The data were obtained in a study of blood T cell repertoires in COVID-19. Authors' analysis steps: Reference gene primers were amplified, and this amplification served to estimate nucleated cell counts. The assay was immunoSEQ multiplex PCR, and TCRdb's table has in-frame clones only and misses some. V and J calls and clone size come straight from that table; D and trimming were deduced from the DNA. The sample includes a few hundred thousand clones, just under 85% of them seen just once.

Sequencing was carried out using peripheral blood. The receptor was derived from a woman aged 45-65 years with active or convalescent COVID-19. The chain links TRBV18 to TRBJ2-1; TRBD2 matches 10 bases. The CDR3 region has the DNA TGTGCCAGCTCGCCCCCTAGCGGGAGTGTTGAGCAGTTCTTC. Its protein product is CASSPPSGSVEQFF.